In this sample, the clone carrying this TCR beta chain turned up a few times. The target antigen is unknown. This specimen comes from a study of T cell repertoires in cytomegalovirus infection. Study summary: Selected CMV epitopes included recently identified HLA-C-restricted ones as well as well-studied HLA-B-restricted ones. Public TCR beta signatures indicated both CMV infection and matching HLA type. General study points: Predominance within the ex vivo response was attributable to HLA-C-restricted CMV-specific TCR beta clonotypes. Identification of carriers of CMV plus the relevant HLA was achieved through cumulative public TCR beta family frequency.

Germline lookup yields CDR1 DFQATT and CDR2 SNEGSKA (reference sequence). The CDR3 consists of 13 residues. The V gene lost 4 bases and the J gene lost 1 base, with 11 bases spanning the gap. TCRdb re-analysed the reads in MiXCR, keeping a single row per CDR3 protein. Of some 920,000 distinct CDR3 sequences listed, around 30% are singletons. The receptor's source is a human donor in good health (CMV status not recorded). Some clones in this sample may be carry-over from other donors' samples. The sequencing here drew on cultured CD8+ T cells from PBMCs, taken from culture after CMV antigen stimulation. V and J are TRBV20-1 and TRBJ2-7; D is uncertain. CDR3 sequence reads: CSAKLPNSYEQYV. The CDR3 DNA reads TGCAGTGCTAAGCTCCCGAATTCCTACGAGCAGTACGTC.